This T cell receptor beta chain originates from a study of blood T cells in healthy people across ages (dated by TCRdb to 2014 to 2015). Turning to the overall study: Template switching captured roughly one uniquely barcoded TCR beta cDNA molecule per two T cells in model experiments. The study measured age-related changes in TCR beta repertoire diversity using deep sequencing normalized with unique cDNA molecular identifiers. Four age groups were formed from the donors: young (average approximately 15 years), middle-aged (approximately 39), aged (about 62) and long-lived (more than 75). To avoid experimental bias, donors of different ages were spread randomly across the sequencing lanes. Using the same blood draw, the study looked at two additional independent replicas of 1 million unique cDNA reads for two donors, one aged 18 to 30 and the other aged 80 or older.

Taken from cysteine to phenylalanine, the CDR3 has 13 residues. The kept DNA is CDR3 alone, 39 bases in frame from the first base. The trim is 4 bases for V and 4 bases for J, with a gap of 9 bases between the germline ends. The donors were roughly 40 Caucasian individuals from Russia, aged 6 to 90 years, who were systemically healthy. Each donor gave around 9.9 milliliters of peripheral blood, collected into EDTA-treated Vacutainer tubes. PBMCs were isolated by Ficoll-Paque density-gradient centrifugation, with at least 6 million obtained per sample. Total RNA was extracted from PBMCs with Trizol reagent, with at least 6 micrograms obtained per sample. For every donor, an aliquot of PBMCs went through flow cytometry to measure the percentages of naive CD45RAhigh/CD27high T cells. Only a few counts were recorded for this clonotype. It has no known antigen specificity. Per-base quality was not reported, and no clone a single base away is much larger than it.

Broader findings and caveats from the paper: Compared with the aged group, more naive CD4+ T cells, fewer expanded clones and increased TCR diversity were shown by the long-lived group, suggesting age selection. Since profiling was done on bulk unsorted PBMCs, naive and antigen-experienced compartments could not be conclusively compared. A strong correlation was found between observed TCR beta diversity and the percentage of naive T cells measured by flow cytometry. The CMV infection status of donors was not known, potentially confounding age-related changes in expanded clonotypes. Estimates of total diversity based on one million sequenced T cells were considered lower bounds and underestimates. As age increased, observed TCR beta diversity per million T cells dropped in a roughly linear way, and a significant reduction was already evident by age about 36.

Library prep was done by 5' RACE. The run used an Illumina HiSeq 2500. A second PCR of about 6 to 11 cycles was performed with a sample-barcoded 5' primer and a J-beta primer mix. A unique molecular identifier was introduced onto each TCR beta cDNA molecule by a template-switch 5' adaptor carrying 12 random nucleotides. Each sample yielded at least 3 million CDR3-containing paired-end reads. First-strand cDNA synthesis was performed from all RNA using the Mint cDNA synthesis kit, with priming by a TRBC-specific oligonucleotide. Following uracil-DNA glycosylase treatment, a first 18-cycle PCR with universal primers M1SS and BC2_uni_R was performed on all cDNA. Per the original workflow: For normalization, 1 million high-quality reads, each with a distinct molecular identifier, were randomly selected from each sample. Reads sharing molecular identifiers were discarded rather than binned into consensus sequences. CDR3 identification, clonotype clustering and error correction used MiTCR with a Q25 quality threshold and the strictest error-elimination algorithm. A nonparametric unseen species model with Euler transformation was used to estimate lower-bound total TCR beta diversity. The public reads were reanalyzed by TCRdb: fastp trimming at Q25, MiXCR alignment, in-frame beta chains only. Merged by CDR3 protein, the rows form single entries marked with the most common genes and DNA. TCRdb's processing, not the study's, gives the V and J calls here. The sample table contains about 1.7 million distinct CDR3 sequences; only one count was recorded for 28% of them. Roughly 8.2% of the sample lies in the top ten.

The rearrangement joined TRBV12-3 or TRBV12-4 to TRBJ2-3; tentative D gene TRBD2, with 6 bases matching. Sequencing input: blood. This TCR was recovered from a woman under 40 in good health. CDR3 sequence: CASSYRRADTQYF. The nucleotide sequence reads as follows: TGTGCCAGCAGTTATCGGAGGGCAGATACGCAGTATTTT.